The 30 T cell receptor beta chains in this list originate from one sample, sequenced in a study of blood T cell repertoires in COVID-19. Repertoires were generated with immunoSEQ multiplex PCR, while TCRdb's copy carries only in-frame clones and drops some. The sample includes approximately 250,000 clones, roughly 79% of them seen just once. Sequenced material: PBMCs or T cells enriched from blood (not recorded which). These receptors originate from a man in his forties or fifties who had recovered from COVID-19.

The chain joins TRBV20-1 to TRBJ2-1, with a tentative D call TRBD2 (7 bases). CDR1 is DFQATT and CDR2 is SNEGSKA in the germline V gene (reference sequence). The CDR3 spans 14 residues. V was clipped by 3 bases and J by 10 bases, with 19 bases between them. CDR3 residues: CSASIAGSGGEQFF. DNA for the CDR3: TGCAGTGCTAGTATCGCGGGATCGGGGGGCGAGCAGTTCTTC.

The chain uses TRBV4-2 and TRBJ2-1, with D perhaps matching TRBD1 (5 bases). Trimming pared 0 bases from V and 6 bases from J, leaving 15 bases between. The V gene's germline CDR1 is LGHNA and CDR2 YNFKEQ. The CDR3 totals 16 residues. The CDR3 DNA is TGTGCCAGCAGCCAAGAGGGGCAGGTGGGGCTCAATGAGCAGTTCTTC. Translated: CASSQEGQVGLNEQFF.

The chain couples TRBV4-3 to TRBJ1-2; 8 bases are shared with TRBD1. The CDR3 is 13 residues long. Germline loops: CDR1 LGHNA, CDR2 YSLEER. Trimming removed 4 bases from V and 8 bases from J; junction bases left unmatched: 6. For the CDR3, the DNA is TGCGCCAGCAGCCTACGGACAGGGAGCGGCTACACCTTC. Translation gives CASSLRTGSGYTF.

This clone has a single count. V and J are TRBV29-1 and TRBJ2-7; possible D gene TRBD2, 6 bases. The ends were cut back, 3 bases at V and 7 bases at J, with 16 bases in the middle. This CDR3 is built from 13 residues. Germline CDR1 SQVTM, CDR2 ANQGSEA. CDR3 coding DNA: TGCAGCGTTGACATCCAGGGTGGGAGGGAGCAGTACTTC. The encoded protein is CSVDIQGGREQYF.

The chain links TRBV18 to TRBJ2-7, with 7 nucleotides matching TRBD1. Germline CDR1 reads KGHSH; CDR2 reads LQKENI. The V and J ends lost 4 bases and 3 bases, in that order; junction bases with no gene match: 6. The CDR3 length is 14 residues. Here the CDR3 reads CASSRETGFYEQYF. Here the CDR3 DNA reads TGTGCCAGCTCACGCGAGACAGGGTTCTACGAGCAGTACTTC. Full variable domain (missing parts from reference TRBV18 and TRBJ2-7): NAGVMQNPRHLVRRRGQEARLRCSPMKGHSHVYWYRQLPEEGLKFMVYLQKENIIDESGMPKERFSAEFPKEGPSILRIQQVVRGDSAAYFCASSRETGFYEQYFGPGTRLTVT.

This clone was observed a handful of times. This chain connects TRBV18 to TRBJ1-2; 9 positions agree with TRBD1. Germline V gene lookup returns CDR1 KGHSH and CDR2 LQKENI. The trim removed 6 bases at V and 8 bases at J, leaving 7 bases unmatched. This CDR3 is built from 13 residues. The CDR3 DNA is TGTGCCAGCTCCCCCGACAGGGGGGCAGGCTACACCTTC. Amino acids: CASSPDRGAGYTF.

The J gene is TRBJ2-3, the V gene TRBV21-1; the listed D gene, TRBD2, was not tested against the DNA. TRBV21-1 is a listed pseudogene. This CDR3 comprises 19 residues. CDR3 amino acids: CASSKGHYHNRSTTDTQYF. The CDR3 DNA sequence: TGTGCCAGCAGCAAAGGGCACTACCACAACCGATCAACCACAGATACGCAGTATTTT.

This rearrangement joins TRBV12-2 to TRBJ1-5; the D call in the table, TRBD1, was not verified against the DNA. TRBV12-2 has pseudogene status. The CDR3 contains 18 residues. CDR3 bases: TGTGCAAGTCGCTTAGCGCGGCAGGGTAGGGAAAGCAATCAGCCCCAGCATTTT. Translating gives CASRLARQGRESNQPQHF.

The chain joins TRBV16 to TRBJ1-5; D perhaps matches TRBD1 (5 bases). The V end was cut by 2 bases, the J end by 3 bases, with 11 bases between. Germline loops: CDR1 KGHSY, CDR2 FQNENV. The CDR3 runs 15 residues. For the CDR3, the DNA is TGTGCCAGCAGCCAAACCAGGGTGGACAATCAGCCCCAGCATTTT. Protein: CASSQTRVDNQPQHF.

This chain uses TRBV5-1 with TRBJ2-2; D might be TRBD1 (5 bases). The V end was cut by 1 base, the J end by 0 bases, with 10 bases between. This CDR3 has 16 amino acids. Germline CDR1 reads SGHRS; CDR2 reads YFSETQ. The chain's CDR3 is CASSLLGQSNTGELFF. CDR3 coding DNA: TGCGCCAGCAGCTTGTTGGGGCAGTCGAACACCGGGGAGCTGTTTTTT.

This chain uses TRBV29-1 with TRBJ1-2; 9 positions agree with TRBD1. This CDR3 spans 13 amino acids. From germline, CDR1 is SQVTM and CDR2 ANQGSEA. V dropped 6 bases and J dropped 5; count of bases not matched to a gene: 7. The DNA for the CDR3 is TGCAGCGTGGACGGGACAGGGCTTTATGGCTACACCTTC. This encodes CSVDGTGLYGYTF. Using reference TRBV29-1 and TRBJ1-2 for the parts outside the CDR3, the full variable domain is SAVISQKPSRDICQRGTSLTIQCQVDSQVTMMFWYRQQPGQSLTLIATANQGSEATYESGFVIDKFPISRPNLTFSTLTVSNMSPEDSSIYLCSVDGTGLYGYTFGSGTRLTVV.

The chain has TRBV4-1 and TRBJ1-1; D is ambiguous. This CDR3 is built from 15 residues. Trimming stripped 0 bases from V and 11 bases from J, with 19 bases between. CDR1 and CDR2 from the germline V gene are MGHRA and YSYEKL. The CDR3 loop reads CASSQDPGRREGAFF. CDR3 bases: TGCGCCAGCAGCCAAGATCCCGGCCGTCGGGAGGGTGCTTTCTTT.

The chain couples TRBV29-1 to TRBJ2-7; 10 bases agree with TRBD1. J gave up 2 bases and V 5 bases, and 9 bases lay outside the gene matches. The CDR3 has 15 residues. CDR1 is SQVTM and CDR2 is ANQGSEA in the germline V gene. The CDR3 DNA follows: TGCAGCGTTACCTTCGGACAGGGGGGGGCCTACGAGCAGTACTTC. Protein sequence: CSVTFGQGGAYEQYF.

The V and J genes are TRBV5-1 and TRBJ2-2; the D gene is possibly TRBD2 (7 bases). This CDR3 contains 17 residues. V was clipped by 0 bases and J by 3 bases, with 15 bases between them. Per the germline V gene, CDR1 is SGHRS and CDR2 is YFSETQ. The CDR3 nucleotides read TGCGCCAGCAGCTTGGGACCCGGAGGGGGGGACACCGGGGAGCTGTTTTTT. Protein product: CASSLGPGGGDTGELFF.

J is TRBJ1-5 and V is TRBV28; D unresolved. V was trimmed by 10 bases and J by 3 bases, leaving 19 bases between them. The CDR3 has 15 residues. Germline-derived CDR1 and CDR2 are MDHEN and SYDVKM. CDR3 region: CATKRSAGNNQPQHF. The CDR3 DNA follows: TGTGCCACCAAGCGGTCGGCGGGGAACAATCAGCCCCAGCATTTT.

A remark on this clone: The sample holds other DNA sequences that translate to the same CDR3. This sequence joins TRBV11-2 and TRBJ1-5; D is uncertain. Trimming pared 0 bases from V and 5 bases from J, leaving 11 bases between. CDR1 and CDR2 (germline): SGHAT, FQNNGV. There are 15 residues in the CDR3. The CDR3 sequence is CASSLEGRSDQPQHF. The CDR3 DNA reads as TGTGCCAGCAGCTTAGAGGGGAGAAGCGATCAGCCCCAGCATTTT.

The rearrangement uses TRBV7-3 and TRBJ2-1, with 8 nucleotides matching TRBD1. Germline loops: CDR1 SGHTA, CDR2 FQGTGA. The length of the CDR3 is 15 residues. The trim removed 5 bases at V and 8 bases at J, leaving 11 bases unmatched. Here the CDR3 DNA reads TGTGCCAGCAGCCCGACGAGGGACAGGAAGGATGAGCAGTTCTTC. It encodes CASSPTRDRKDEQFF.

This rearrangement joins TRBV12-3 or TRBV12-4 to TRBJ1-2, with unresolved D. The CDR3 sequence is 13 residues long. Deletions cut 3 bases from V and 3 bases from J, with 8 bases between. CDR3 in amino acids: CASSFGTYYGYTF. In DNA form, the CDR3 reads TGTGCCAGCAGTTTCGGTACTTACTATGGCTACACCTTC.

This sequence joins TRBV5-4 and TRBJ2-3; D not certain. CDR3 length: 14 amino acids. Trimming cost V 0 bases and J 6 bases, with 11 bases left between them. Germline loops: CDR1 SGHNT, CDR2 YYREEE (reference sequence). For the CDR3, the DNA is TGTGCCAGCAGCTTGGCCCTAGTCGGGGATACGCAGTATTTT. Amino acid sequence: CASSLALVGDTQYF.

The chain couples TRBV7-2 to TRBJ2-5, with 11 bases fitting TRBD1. J was trimmed by 3 bases and V by 6 bases; bases with no gene match: 9. This CDR3 contains 16 residues. CDR1 and CDR2 (germline): SGHTA, FQGNSA. In nucleotides, the CDR3 is TGTGCCAGCAGTTATTCCGGGACAGGGGGAAAAGAGACCCAGTACTTC. Translating gives CASSYSGTGGKETQYF.

This clone has more than one count but fewer than ten. The chain joins TRBV6-5 to TRBJ2-2, with D possibly being TRBD2 (5 bases). The germline gives CDR1 MNHEY, CDR2 SVGAGI. Trimming cost V 8 bases and J 1 base, with 11 bases left between them. This CDR3 contains 14 residues. The DNA for the CDR3 is TGTGCCAGCCAGAGGGAGAAGAACACCGGGGAGCTGTTTTTT. Its protein product is CASQREKNTGELFF.

V and J are TRBV7-8 and TRBJ1-1; perhaps TRBD1 as D (5 bases). V was clipped by 3 bases and J by 0 bases, with 14 bases between them. The CDR3 length is 16 residues. In germline, CDR1 is SGHVS, CDR2 FQNEAQ. CDR3 amino acids: CASSLGEVLMNTEAFF. CDR3 in DNA: TGTGCCAGCAGCTTGGGGGAGGTGTTGATGAACACTGAAGCTTTCTTT.

This rearrangement joins TRBV29-1 to TRBJ2-7, with 10 bases aligning to TRBD1. The length of the CDR3 is 16 residues. J gave up 4 bases and V 4 bases, and 13 bases lay outside the gene matches. Germline V lookup: CDR1 SQVTM, CDR2 ANQGSEA. The CDR3 DNA reads TGCAGCGTTGGGGACAGTTGGGGACAGGGGTGGTACGAGCAGTACTTC. Its translation: CSVGDSWGQGWYEQYF.

The chain links TRBV5-1 to TRBJ2-6; tentatively, D is TRBD1 (5 bases). Trimming removed 4 bases from V and 2 bases from J, with 10 bases in between. Germline V gene lookup returns CDR1 SGHRS and CDR2 YFSETQ. This CDR3 has 15 amino acids. CDR3 in amino acids: CASSPRAPGANVLTF. The CDR3 DNA reads as TGCGCCAGCAGCCCCAGGGCACCTGGGGCCAACGTCCTGACTTTC.

The chain employs TRBV29-1 and TRBJ2-3, with D possibly being TRBD2 (5 bases). Germline assignment: CDR1 SQVTM and CDR2 ANQGSEA. The length of the CDR3 is 13 residues. The CDR3 DNA reads TGCACTGCGGGTCGGGTGTATCTGGATACGCAGTATTTT. Its translation: CTAGRVYLDTQYF.

The chain is built from TRBV5-6 and TRBJ2-2; maybe TRBD1 (6 bases). From germline, CDR1 is SGHDT and CDR2 YYEEEE. The germline V and J ends were trimmed by 4 bases and 7 bases, with 23 bases remaining between them. This CDR3 region has 17 residues. The CDR3 is CASSPTGLSQGVGELFF. DNA for the CDR3: TGTGCCAGCAGCCCCACGGGGCTTTCACAGGGTGTCGGGGAGCTGTTTTTT.

J is TRBJ1-4 and V is TRBV30; 7 nucleotides align to TRBD1. The CDR3 loop spans 13 amino acids. The V gene's germline CDR1 is GTSNPN and CDR2 SVGIG (reference sequence). The V and J ends lost 2 bases and 7 bases, in that order; junction bases with no gene match: 4. The CDR3, as DNA: TGTGCCTGGAGTTTAACAGGGGTTGAAAAACTGTTTTTT. This codes for CAWSLTGVEKLFF. Filled out from reference TRBV30 and TRBJ1-4, the complete variable domain reads SQTIHQWPATLVQPVGSPLSLECTVEGTSNPNLYWYRQAAGRGLQLLFYSVGIGQISSEVPQNLSASRPQDRQFILSSKKLLLSDSGFYLCAWSLTGVEKLFFGSGTQLSVL.

The chain joins TRBV10-3 to TRBJ1-2; the D gene is possibly TRBD1 (6 bases). Germline V CDR1 and CDR2: ENHRY, SYGVKD. The CDR3 totals 14 residues. The ends were cut back, 5 bases at V and 4 bases at J, with 14 bases in the middle. The CDR3 DNA is TGTGCCATCAGTCCTACAGGGTTTGGCTATGGCTACACCTTC. Its translation: CAISPTGFGYGYTF.

J is TRBJ1-2 and V is TRBV2; 8 bases are a match to TRBD1. V dropped 7 bases and J dropped 4; count of bases not matched to a gene: 8. The germline gives CDR1 SNHLY, CDR2 FYNNEI. The CDR3 has 14 amino acids. CDR3 bases: TGTGCCAGCAACCTCAGGACAGGGAGCTATGGCTACACCTTC. Translation gives CASNLRTGSYGYTF.

This chain's CDR3 is CASSLVGGDQPQHF. For the CDR3, the DNA is TGCGCCAGCAGCTTGGTAGGGGGCGATCAGCCCCAGCATTTT. The genes are TRBV5-1 and TRBJ1-5, with 7 bases matching TRBD1. The germline CDR1 and CDR2 sequences are SGHRS and YFSETQ. The CDR3 runs to 14 residues. The junction had 2 bases not matched to a gene; V was cut back by 0 bases and J by 5 bases.